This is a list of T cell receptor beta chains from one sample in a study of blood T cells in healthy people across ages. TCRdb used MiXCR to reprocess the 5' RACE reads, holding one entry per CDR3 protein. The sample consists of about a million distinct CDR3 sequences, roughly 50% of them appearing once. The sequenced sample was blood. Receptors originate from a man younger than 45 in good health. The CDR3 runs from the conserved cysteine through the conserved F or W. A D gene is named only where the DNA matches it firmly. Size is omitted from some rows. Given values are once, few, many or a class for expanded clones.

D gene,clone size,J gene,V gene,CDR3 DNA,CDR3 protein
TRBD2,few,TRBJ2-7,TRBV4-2,TGTGCCAGCAGCCCTAGAGGGGAGGGCTACGAGCAGTACTTC,CASSPRGEGYEQYF
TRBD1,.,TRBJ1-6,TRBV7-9,TGTGCCAGCACCCCCGGGACAGTAAATTCACCCCTCCACTTT,CASTPGTVNSPLHF
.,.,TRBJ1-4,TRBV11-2,TGTGCCAGCAGCCCCGGGGGAGGGGTGGCAAAACTGTTTTTT,CASSPGGGVAKLFF
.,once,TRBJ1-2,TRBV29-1,TGCAGCGTTGCGTTGGGAATTCGGTATGGCTACACCTTC,CSVALGIRYGYTF
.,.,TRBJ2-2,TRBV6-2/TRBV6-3,TGTGCCAGCAGTTACACTAGCCCCGGGGAGCTGTTTTTT,CASSYTSPGELFF
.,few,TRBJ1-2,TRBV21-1,TGTGCCAGCAGCAAACCCCCCTACTATGGCTACACCTTC,CASSKPPYYGYTF
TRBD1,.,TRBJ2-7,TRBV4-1,TGCGCCAGCAGCCAAGAGACAGGGCCCTACGAGCAGTACTTC,CASSQETGPYEQYF
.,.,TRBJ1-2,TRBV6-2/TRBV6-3,TGTGCCAGCGGGGATCATGGCTACACCTTC,CASGDHGYTF
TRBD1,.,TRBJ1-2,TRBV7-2,TGTGCCAGCAGCTTATCCCCCACAGGGGAACGGGGAGGCTACACCTTC,CASSLSPTGERGGYTF
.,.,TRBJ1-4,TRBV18,TGTGCCAGCTCACGGAACACGGGCTCTCGGGAAAAACTGTTTTTT,CASSRNTGSREKLFF
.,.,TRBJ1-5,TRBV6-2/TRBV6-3,TGTGCCAGCAGTCCGCTAGGGGGGCGAAGAAGTCAGCCCCAGCATTTT,CASSPLGGRRSQPQHF
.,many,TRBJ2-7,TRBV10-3,TGTGCCATCAGTGCCGGGGTTGGCGAGCAGTACTTC,CAISAGVGEQYF
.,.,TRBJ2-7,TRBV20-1,TGCAGTGCTAGAGATCGGCAGGGTCCTAGCTCCTACGAGCAGTACTTC,CSARDRQGPSSYEQYF
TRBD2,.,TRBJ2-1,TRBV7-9,TGTGCCAGCAGCCTGGGACTAGCGGGGGGCCTAGGGAATTACAATGAGCAGTTCTTC,CASSLGLAGGLGNYNEQFF
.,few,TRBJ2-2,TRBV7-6,TGTGCCAGCAGCTTGACGGGCCTGGGCGGGGAGCTGTTTTTT,CASSLTGLGGELFF
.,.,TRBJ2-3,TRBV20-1,TGCAGTGCTATTACTGTTCTCGGAGATACGCAGTATTTT,CSAITVLGDTQYF
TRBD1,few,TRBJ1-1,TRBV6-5,TGTGCCAGCAGTTACCTCCCGACAGGGGGTAACGCTGAAGCTTTCTTT,CASSYLPTGGNAEAFF
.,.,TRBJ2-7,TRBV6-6,TGTGCCAGCAGTTACGGGCTGCAGGAATTAACCTACGAGCAGTACTTC,CASSYGLQELTYEQYF